This T cell receptor (beta chain) was identified in a study of spatial heterogeneity in lung cancer. Study-level points and caveats: Circulating ubiquitous expanded tumor TCRs were observed more frequently at resection than at follow-up.

From the 5' RACE reads, TCRdb called clonotypes with MiXCR, one entry per CDR3 protein. The sample consists of about 44,000 distinct CDR3 sequences, 12% to 15% of them appearing once. Germline loops: CDR1 SGHNT, CDR2 YYREEE (reference sequence). Trimming pared 0 bases from V and 13 bases from J, leaving 12 bases between. The CDR3 length is 12 residues. At least ten counts were recorded for this clonotype. The antigen is unknown. Described time point: sample taken at primary tumor resection. Unsorted whole RNA from tumor, nontumor lung or frozen PBMC underwent sequencing. This chain connects TRBV5-4 to TRBJ2-3, with D possibly called TRBD1 or TRBD2 (5 bases each). The TCR sequence derives from a male donor with early-stage non-small cell lung cancer. This specimen consisted of PBMCs, obtained at surgery. CDR3 residues: CASSLETETKYF. The CDR3 bases are TGTGCCAGCAGCTTGGAGACAGAGACTAAGTATTTT. Drawing the rest from reference TRBV5-4 and TRBJ2-3, the complete variable domain is ETGVTQSPTHLIKTRGQQVTLRCSSQSGHNTVSWYQQALGQGPQFIFQYYREEENGRGNFPPRFSGLQFPNYSSELNVNALELDDSALYLCASSLETETKYFGPGTRLTVL.